This passage covers 19 T cell receptor beta chains from one sample sequenced in a study of cytomegalovirus exposure and HLA in healthy donors. The PCR had 60 Vbeta and 13 Jbeta primers. The method was immunoSEQ multiplex PCR; TCRdb's version includes in-frame clones alone and lacks a portion of them. The sample shows 150,000 or so clones, about 88% of them seen only once. Sequences were obtained from PBMCs. Receptors originate from a man between 18 and 35 years old in good health and CMV-seropositive.

The gene calls are TRBV5-1 and TRBJ1-1; D may be TRBD1 (6 bases). The germline gives CDR1 SGHRS, CDR2 YFSETQ. Trimming took 4 bases from V and 3 from J, leaving 13 bases between them. The CDR3 sequence is 14 residues long. CDR3: CASSVGHPDTEAFF. The CDR3 DNA reads as TGCGCCAGCAGCGTGGGACACCCGGACACTGAAGCTTTCTTT.

The chain recombines TRBV9 with TRBJ2-3; possible D gene TRBD1, 6 bases. V lost 0 bases to trimming and J lost 2 bases, with 10 bases between them. The germline CDR1 and CDR2 sequences are SGDLS and YYNGEE. The CDR3 contains 15 residues. The chain's CDR3 is CASSVGTVLTDTQYF. CDR3 nucleotides: TGTGCCAGCAGCGTAGGGACAGTACTCACAGATACGCAGTATTTT.

This clone was detected a few times. This rearrangement joins TRBV9 to TRBJ2-2; 11 positions agree with TRBD1. The CDR3 is 16 amino acids. Germline CDR1 reads SGDLS; CDR2 reads YYNGEE. V lost 2 bases, J lost 6 bases, and 6 bases stayed unmatched. The CDR3 DNA is TGTGCCAGCAGCGTTCCGGGACAGGGGGGGTCCGGGGAGCTGTTTTTT. Its translation: CASSVPGQGGSGELFF.

The V call is TRBV6-5, the J call TRBJ2-2; D unclear. The CDR3 has 15 amino acids. The V gene's germline CDR1 is MNHEY and CDR2 SVGAGI. V was trimmed by 0 bases and J by 4 bases, leaving 9 bases between them. Written as DNA, the CDR3 is TGTGCCAGCAGTTACTCCACGGCGGCCACCGGGGAGCTGTTTTTT. Its translation is CASSYSTAATGELFF.

The V and J genes are TRBV7-6 and TRBJ2-3; possibly TRBD1 for D (6 bases). The V end lost 1 base, the J end lost 4 bases, and 9 bases lay between the germline ends. This CDR3 has 14 amino acids. Germline V gene data show CDR1 as SGHVS and CDR2 as FNYEAQ. The CDR3: CASSLVQGPDTQYF. The DNA for the CDR3 is TGTGCCAGCAGCTTAGTCCAGGGGCCAGATACGCAGTATTTT.

The genes are TRBV15 and TRBJ2-7; 7 bases agree with TRBD2. CDR3 length equals 16 residues. The V gene end was trimmed by 1 base and the J gene end by 3 bases; junction bases not matched to a gene: 9. Germline values: CDR1 LNHNV, CDR2 YYDKDF (reference sequence). CDR3 in amino acids: CATSRGPGEGIYEQYF. CDR3 DNA: TGTGCCACCAGCAGAGGACCGGGGGAGGGGATCTACGAGCAGTACTTC.

V usage is TRBV11-3 and J usage is TRBJ2-1, with 8 bases that match TRBD1. CDR3 length: 14 residues. Germline V gene data show CDR1 as SGHNT and CDR2 as YENEEA. With 3 bases clipped from V and 3 bases from J, the junction kept 1 base outside the gene matches. CDR3 residues: CASSFGTGYNEQFF. In DNA, the CDR3 is TGTGCCAGCAGCTTCGGGACAGGCTACAATGAGCAGTTCTTC.

V usage is TRBV7-6 and J usage is TRBJ1-5, with D uncertain. In germline, CDR1 is SGHVS, CDR2 FNYEAQ. CDR3 size: 15 residues. Trimming left V 5 bases short and J 3 bases short, with 14 bases between. CDR3: CASSLNGQVNQPQHF. CDR3 nucleotides: TGTGCCAGCAGCCTGAATGGGCAGGTCAATCAGCCCCAGCATTTT.

The chain combines TRBV7-6 with TRBJ2-3; D might be TRBD1 (6 bases). Germline assignment: CDR1 SGHVS and CDR2 FNYEAQ. The V end lost 5 bases, the J end lost 0 bases, and 9 bases lay between the germline ends. CDR3 length: 14 amino acids. In DNA, the CDR3 is TGTGCCAGCAGCGTACAGGGCAGCACAGATACGCAGTATTTT. As protein: CASSVQGSTDTQYF.

The V and J genes are TRBV9 and TRBJ2-2; 8 bases align to TRBD1. J lost 13 bases, V lost 2 bases, and 4 bases had no gene match. This CDR3 spans 12 amino acids. CDR1 and CDR2 from the germline V gene are SGDLS and YYNGEE. CDR3 in amino acids: CASSVTGTGLFF. CDR3 nucleotides: TGTGCCAGCAGCGTGACCGGGACAGGGCTGTTTTTT.

This chain joins TRBV19 and TRBJ1-1; no firm D call. The germline V gene has CDR1 LNHDA and CDR2 SQIVND (reference sequence). The CDR3 has 13 amino acids. V was shortened by 5 bases and J by 1 base, with 8 bases between the two germline ends. CDR3 in DNA: TGTGCCAGTAGTGCCCGAGAGAACACTGAAGCTTTCTTT. This sequence encodes CASSARENTEAFF.

This clone was found a few times. The rearrangement joins TRBV9 to TRBJ2-3; D might be TRBD2 (5 bases). Trimming stripped 2 bases from V and 5 bases from J, with 9 bases between. This CDR3 contains 13 residues. CDR1 and CDR2 (germline): SGDLS, YYNGEE. This CDR3 reads CASSVWAGDTQYF. The CDR3 nucleotides read TGTGCCAGCAGCGTCTGGGCGGGAGATACGCAGTATTTT.

The CDR3 loop is CASSKAKQGNTGELFF. In nucleotides, the CDR3 is TGTGCCAGCAGCAAAGCCAAACAGGGGAACACCGGGGAGCTGTTTTTT. The rearrangement links TRBV21-1 to TRBJ2-2; TRBD1 is the table's D call and was not checked against the DNA. TRBV21-1 is a pseudogene segment. The CDR3 extends over 16 amino acids.

The V and J genes are TRBV5-1 and TRBJ2-4; 9 bases are a match to TRBD2. The germline V gene has CDR1 SGHRS and CDR2 YFSETQ. The CDR3 spans 17 residues. With V trimmed by 1 base and J by 3 bases, 8 bases remained unmatched. The CDR3 loop is CASSLRSGGRDKNIQYF. The DNA of the CDR3 is TGCGCCAGCAGCTTGCGGAGCGGGGGGCGGGACAAAAACATTCAGTACTTC.

The chain carries TRBV7-9 and TRBJ2-3; weak D call: TRBD1 (6 bases). This CDR3 is 14 amino acids long. The germline V gene has CDR1 SEHNR and CDR2 FQNEAQ (reference sequence). V lost 6 bases and J 6 bases, leaving 16 bases between the germline ends. This CDR3 is CASRAGVLLDTQYF. CDR3 sequence (DNA): TGTGCCAGCAGGGCAGGGGTGCTGCTTGATACGCAGTATTTT.

This clone occurred a few times. This rearrangement joins TRBV9 to TRBJ2-3, with D perhaps TRBD2 (7 bases). The length of the CDR3 is 15 residues. V was shortened by 3 bases and J by 4 bases, with 15 bases between the two germline ends. In germline, CDR1 is SGDLS, CDR2 YYNGEE. The CDR3 DNA reads TGTGCCAGCAGCGGGGCTGGGGGGGCCCCAGATACGCAGTATTTT. Translating it yields CASSGAGGAPDTQYF.

The J gene is TRBJ1-1, the V gene TRBV29-1, with D perhaps TRBD1 (5 bases). The CDR3 has 15 residues. Per germline, CDR1 SQVTM and CDR2 ANQGSEA. V shed 1 base and J shed 3 bases, with 15 bases lying between them. DNA of the CDR3: TGCAGCGTTGAAGTATACGGGGGAGGGGACACTGAAGCTTTCTTT. The encoded protein is CSVEVYGGGDTEAFF.

V gene TRBV7-2 combines with J gene TRBJ2-5; the D gene is possibly TRBD2 (6 bases). The CDR3 runs to 17 residues. The V gene lost 5 bases and the J gene lost 0 bases, with 19 bases spanning the gap. Germline CDR1 reads SGHTA; CDR2 reads FQGNSA. The CDR3 spells CASSPRGVAAYQETQYF. The CDR3 nucleotides are TGTGCCAGCAGCCCACGTGGAGTAGCGGCCTACCAAGAGACCCAGTACTTC.

There are a few counts of this clone. The rearrangement uses TRBV4-3 and TRBJ1-4, with 8 bases lining up with TRBD1. Looked up from germline, CDR1 is LGHNA and CDR2 is YSLEER. V shed 0 bases and J 3 bases; nucleotides not matched to a gene: 6. The length of the CDR3 is 17 residues. The CDR3 DNA reads as TGCGCCAGCAGCCAAGATAGACAGGGGCTGGCTAATGAAAAACTGTTTTTT. Translated, it gives CASSQDRQGLANEKLFF.